Shown below are 4 T cell receptor beta chains from a single sample sequenced in a study of control samples from healthy donors and cancer patients. Profiling relied on immunoSEQ multiplex PCR, and the TCRdb table lists in-frame clones only, not all of them. The sample carries 55,000 to 65,000 clones, around 87% recorded once. Material for sequencing was PBMCs. The receptors here all came from a woman in her sixties with lung cancer.

This clone was seen only once. V and J are TRBV5-8 and TRBJ1-1; D not resolved. The V gene's germline CDR1 is SGHTS and CDR2 YDEGEE. Between the trimmed V and J ends, which lost 4 bases and 3 bases, there was a span of 10 bases. The CDR3 is 13 amino acids. The CDR3 region is CASSHRPDTEAFF. DNA of the CDR3: TGTGCCAGCAGCCATCGGCCGGACACTGAAGCTTTCTTT. The entire variable domain, with the rest obtained from reference TRBV5-8 and TRBJ1-1, is as follows: EAGVTQSPTHLIKTRGQQATLRCSPISGHTSVYWYQQALGLGLQFLLWYDEGEERNRGNFPPRFSGRQFPNYSSELNVNALELEDSALYLCASSHRPDTEAFFGQGTRLTVV.

Here the CDR3 DNA reads TGTGCCAGTAGTATAAACGCAGCGGGACAGGGGCTGGGGGAGCTGTTTTTT. It is translated as CASSINAAGQGLGELFF. The rearrangement uses TRBV19 and TRBJ2-2; TRBD1 aligns across 10 bases. The V gene's germline CDR1 is LNHDA and CDR2 SQIVND (reference sequence). This CDR3 has 17 residues. Trimming removed 2 bases from V and 8 bases from J; junction bases left unmatched: 11.

The sample holds a few counts of this clone. The chain uses TRBV18 and TRBJ1-2, with D possibly TRBD1 on 6 matching bases. Per the germline V gene, CDR1 is KGHSH and CDR2 is LQKENI. Trimming took off 3 bases at V and 6 bases at J, with 11 bases between the two ends. CDR3 size: 13 residues. CDR3 DNA: TGTGCCAGCTCACCCGGGGCAGGGGATGGCTACACCTTC. The encoded protein is CASSPGAGDGYTF. Using reference TRBV18 and TRBJ1-2 for the parts outside the CDR3, the full variable domain is NAGVMQNPRHLVRRRGQEARLRCSPMKGHSHVYWYRQLPEEGLKFMVYLQKENIIDESGMPKERFSAEFPKEGPSILRIQQVVRGDSAAYFCASSPGAGDGYTFGSGTRLTVV.

CDR3 bases: TGTGCCAGCAGTGGGCGGGACAGCTACTCCTACGAGCAGTACTTC. This translates into CASSGRDSYSYEQYF. The chain recombines TRBV28 with TRBJ2-7; possibly TRBD1 for D (7 bases). From germline, CDR1 is MDHEN and CDR2 SYDVKM. Trimming removed 5 bases from V and 0 bases from J, with 14 bases in between. This CDR3 is built from 15 residues.